Included here is one T cell receptor (beta chain) sequence, with context. The data derive from a study of blood T cell repertoires in COVID-19. Profiled with immunoSEQ multiplex PCR; TCRdb holds only in-frame clones, not every one. The table lists a few hundred thousand clones, around 87% of them singletons. The sequence was obtained from a woman aged 30 to 39 with COVID-19, enrolled during active disease. The sequenced sample consisted of peripheral blood.

In nucleotides, the CDR3 is TGTGCCAGCAATCAGGGGGCCGGCGAGCAGTACTTC. It translates to CASNQGAGEQYF. The chain couples TRBV6-5 to TRBJ2-7; TRBD1 matches 8 bases. The germline CDR1 and CDR2 sequences are MNHEY and SVGAGI. Trimming removed 7 bases from V and 6 bases from J; junction bases left unmatched: 5. The CDR3 runs 12 residues.